Listed below are T cell receptor beta chains from one sample, sequenced in a study of cytomegalovirus exposure and HLA in healthy donors. Profiling relied on immunoSEQ multiplex PCR, and the TCRdb table lists in-frame clones only, not all of them. The table lists around 120,000 clones, about 82% of them singletons. Sequenced sample: PBMCs. The receptor source for this set is a boy between 10 and 17 years old in good health and CMV-seronegative. CDR3s include the opening cysteine and the closing phenylalanine or tryptophan. Each record gives: clone size, J gene, CDR3 length, V gene, D gene, CDR3 DNA, CDR3 protein. The D gene is left open where the match is weak. Some rows have no size entry. The others give once, few or many, or a class for an expanded clone.

size: NA
J: TRBJ2-7
length: 16
V: TRBV30
D: NA
DNA: TGTGCCTGGAGGATAAAGGGCGGGAAGGAGCTCAACGAGCAGTACTTC
CDR3: CAWRIKGGKELNEQYF

size: NA
J: TRBJ1-1
length: 14
V: TRBV5-1
D: NA
DNA: TGCGCCAGCAGCTTACAGGGCAGAGACACTGAAGCTTTCTTT
CDR3: CASSLQGRDTEAFF

size: NA
J: TRBJ2-1
length: 14
V: TRBV30
D: TRBD2
DNA: TGTGCCTTATTAGCGGGAGGGCCCTACAATGAGCAGTTCTTC
CDR3: CALLAGGPYNEQFF

size: NA
J: TRBJ2-3
length: 16
V: TRBV6-4
D: TRBD1
DNA: TGTGCCAGCAGTGACGCGACAGGGGGTCGTCCAGATACGCAGTATTTT
CDR3: CASSDATGGRPDTQYF

size: once
J: TRBJ2-3
length: 15
V: TRBV6-6
D: NA
DNA: TGTGCCAGCAGTTACAGGCGGGGTAGCACAGATACGCAGTATTTT
CDR3: CASSYRRGSTDTQYF

size: NA
J: TRBJ2-5
length: 12
V: TRBV14
D: NA
DNA: TGTGCCAGCAGCCCCCTCGGAGAGACCCAGTACTTC
CDR3: CASSPLGETQYF

size: NA
J: TRBJ2-7
length: 14
V: TRBV5-1
D: TRBD1
DNA: TGCGCCAGCAGCGGGGGACAGGGAGGCTACGAGCAGTACTTC
CDR3: CASSGGQGGYEQYF

size: NA
J: TRBJ1-3
length: 14
V: TRBV29-1
D: NA
DNA: TGCAGCGTTGAGGGAGTTCACTCTGGAAACACCATATATTTT
CDR3: CSVEGVHSGNTIYF

size: NA
J: TRBJ2-1
length: 14
V: TRBV7-6
D: NA
DNA: TGTGCCAGCAGCCGGGGATTAATATACAATGAGCAGTTCTTC
CDR3: CASSRGLIYNEQFF

size: NA
J: TRBJ2-7
length: 14
V: TRBV6-1
D: TRBD2
DNA: TGTGCCAGCGTGCCTAGCGGCCAAAGGGACGAGCAGTACTTC
CDR3: CASVPSGQRDEQYF

size: NA
J: TRBJ1-1
length: 14
V: TRBV5-6
D: NA
DNA: TGTGCCAGCAGCTTGACAGGGAGGGAAACTGAAGCTTTCTTT
CDR3: CASSLTGRETEAFF

size: few
J: TRBJ2-3
length: 12
V: TRBV6-6
D: NA
DNA: TGTGCCAGCAGTCCTACCCGCGATACGCAGTATTTT
CDR3: CASSPTRDTQYF

size: NA
J: TRBJ1-6
length: 14
V: TRBV9
D: TRBD1
DNA: TGTGCCAGCAGCGGGCAGGGGGATAATTCACCCCTCCACTTT
CDR3: CASSGQGDNSPLHF

size: NA
J: TRBJ2-3
length: 15
V: TRBV29-1
D: NA
DNA: TGCAGCGTTGAAATCCAGGGGACCTACACAGATACGCAGTATTTT
CDR3: CSVEIQGTYTDTQYF

size: NA
J: TRBJ2-5
length: 13
V: TRBV9
D: NA
DNA: TGTGCCAGCAGCGTTACAGGAGAAGAGACCCAGTACTTC
CDR3: CASSVTGEETQYF

size: NA
J: TRBJ1-2
length: 12
V: TRBV15
D: NA
DNA: TGTGCCACCAGCGCGGGTATGAATGGCTACACCTTC
CDR3: CATSAGMNGYTF

size: NA
J: TRBJ1-2
length: 13
V: TRBV19
D: NA
DNA: TGTGCCAGTAGTATAGGGCAGGGGAATGGCTACACCTTC
CDR3: CASSIGQGNGYTF

size: NA
J: TRBJ1-1
length: 12
V: TRBV10-3
D: NA
DNA: TGTGCCATCACAGGTACTAACACTGAAGCTTTCTTT
CDR3: CAITGTNTEAFF

size: NA
J: TRBJ2-6
length: 13
V: TRBV5-1
D: NA
DNA: TGCGCCAGCAGAGCCTCTGGGGCCAACGTCCTGACTTTC
CDR3: CASRASGANVLTF

size: NA
J: TRBJ2-1
length: 17
V: TRBV4-2
D: TRBD2
DNA: TGTGCCAGCAGCCAAGCCGTAGCGGGGGGCACCTACAATGAGCAGTTCTTC
CDR3: CASSQAVAGGTYNEQFF

size: NA
J: TRBJ2-5
length: 11
V: TRBV20-1
D: NA
DNA: TGCAGTCCCCTGGGGGGAGAGACCCAGTACTTC
CDR3: CSPLGGETQYF

size: NA
J: TRBJ1-5
length: 16
V: TRBV6-1
D: TRBD1
DNA: TGTGCCAGCAGTGAAGCATTCAGGGGGCCAGATCAGCCCCAGCATTTT
CDR3: CASSEAFRGPDQPQHF

size: NA
J: TRBJ1-1
length: 15
V: TRBV25-1
D: NA
DNA: TGTGCCAGCAGTGAGCTGACAGATATGAACACTGAAGCTTTCTTT
CDR3: CASSELTDMNTEAFF

size: NA
J: TRBJ2-7
length: 14
V: TRBV6-6
D: NA
DNA: TGTGCCAGCAGTTACGGCGGCGGCTCCTACGAGCAGTACTTC
CDR3: CASSYGGGSYEQYF

size: NA
J: TRBJ1-1
length: 13
V: TRBV30
D: NA
DNA: TGTGCCTGGAGTGGGGGCGACGGCACTGAAGCTTTCTTT
CDR3: CAWSGGDGTEAFF

size: NA
J: TRBJ2-1
length: 15
V: TRBV27
D: TRBD2
DNA: TGTGCCAGCAGTTTAGTGCGGGAGCGGGACAATGAGCAGTTCTTC
CDR3: CASSLVRERDNEQFF

size: NA
J: TRBJ1-1
length: 15
V: TRBV27
D: NA
DNA: TGTGCCAGCAGTACGGGGACAAGCATGAACACTGAAGCTTTCTTT
CDR3: CASSTGTSMNTEAFF

size: NA
J: TRBJ1-3
length: 16
V: TRBV18
D: NA
DNA: TGTGCCAGCTCACCAACCGGGACAAGTACTGGAAACACCATATATTTT
CDR3: CASSPTGTSTGNTIYF

size: NA
J: TRBJ2-1
length: 15
V: TRBV7-3
D: NA
DNA: TGTGCCAGCAGCTTATTCGGGAGCTCCTACAATGAGCAGTTCTTC
CDR3: CASSLFGSSYNEQFF

size: NA
J: TRBJ2-1
length: 16
V: TRBV5-4
D: TRBD1
DNA: TGTGCCAGCAGCTTGGGGGGGACAGGGGGAAACAATGAGCAGTTCTTC
CDR3: CASSLGGTGGNNEQFF

size: NA
J: TRBJ1-1
length: 14
V: TRBV30
D: TRBD1
DNA: TGTGCCTGGAACCCGGGACAGGGGGCAACTGAAGCTTTCTTT
CDR3: CAWNPGQGATEAFF

size: few
J: TRBJ1-5
length: 14
V: TRBV6-6
D: NA
DNA: TGTGCCAGCAGCGAACACTATAGCAATCAGCCCCAGCATTTT
CDR3: CASSEHYSNQPQHF

size: NA
J: TRBJ2-4
length: 14
V: TRBV2
D: TRBD2
DNA: TGTGCCAGCAAAGATAGCGGGAACCAAAACATTCAGTACTTC
CDR3: CASKDSGNQNIQYF

size: NA
J: TRBJ2-6
length: 19
V: TRBV4-3
D: NA
DNA: TGCGCCAGCAGCCAAGATCCCCCAGGACTCCGCTCTGGGGCCAACGTCCTGACTTTC
CDR3: CASSQDPPGLRSGANVLTF

size: NA
J: TRBJ2-3
length: 17
V: TRBV25-1
D: NA
DNA: TGTGCCAGCAGTGAATGGGGGCTAGCGGAGAGCACAGATACGCAGTATTTT
CDR3: CASSEWGLAESTDTQYF

size: NA
J: TRBJ1-2
length: 14
V: TRBV4-3
D: TRBD1
DNA: TGCGCCAGCAGCCCCGGACAGGGGGCCTATGGCTACACCTTC
CDR3: CASSPGQGAYGYTF

size: few
J: TRBJ2-6
length: 15
V: TRBV19
D: NA
DNA: TGTGCCAGTAGTATAGGACTCAGAGGGGCCAACGTCCTGACTTTC
CDR3: CASSIGLRGANVLTF

size: once
J: TRBJ2-3
length: 15
V: TRBV29-1
D: TRBD2
DNA: TGCAGCGTTGATGAAGCTAGCGGGAGAACAGATACGCAGTATTTT
CDR3: CSVDEASGRTDTQYF

size: few
J: TRBJ1-2
length: 13
V: TRBV4-1
D: NA
DNA: TGCGCCAGCAGCCAAGTGGACACCCATGGCTACACCTTC
CDR3: CASSQVDTHGYTF

size: NA
J: TRBJ1-2
length: 13
V: TRBV5-8
D: TRBD1
DNA: TGTGCCAGCAGCGGGACAGTTTCCTATGGCTACACCTTC
CDR3: CASSGTVSYGYTF

size: once
J: TRBJ2-3
length: 13
V: TRBV30
D: NA
DNA: TGTGCCTGGGACAGGCCTAGCACAGATACGCAGTATTTT
CDR3: CAWDRPSTDTQYF

size: NA
J: TRBJ2-1
length: 15
V: TRBV5-4
D: TRBD1
DNA: TGTGCCAGCAGCTCCCCCGGGACAGCCTACAATGAGCAGTTCTTC
CDR3: CASSSPGTAYNEQFF

size: NA
J: TRBJ2-5
length: 15
V: TRBV5-5
D: TRBD1
DNA: TGTGCCAGCAGCAGGGGGACAGGGGCTCAAGAGACCCAGTACTTC
CDR3: CASSRGTGAQETQYF

size: NA
J: TRBJ2-1
length: 15
V: TRBV19
D: TRBD2
DNA: TGTGCCAGCCGAAACACTGGACTAGCGGTGGATGAGCAGTTCTTC
CDR3: CASRNTGLAVDEQFF

size: NA
J: TRBJ2-3
length: 15
V: TRBV9
D: NA
DNA: TGTGCCAGCAGCGTAGTGGGCGCCAGCACAGATACGCAGTATTTT
CDR3: CASSVVGASTDTQYF

size: NA
J: TRBJ2-7
length: 12
V: TRBV30
D: NA
DNA: TGTGCCTGGAGTGTACTTGCCTACGAGCAGTACTTC
CDR3: CAWSVLAYEQYF

size: few
J: TRBJ1-4
length: 14
V: TRBV6-5
D: NA
DNA: TGTGCCAGCAGTCGACAGGAGGCTAATGAAAAACTGTTTTTT
CDR3: CASSRQEANEKLFF

size: NA
J: TRBJ2-1
length: 13
V: TRBV29-1
D: NA
DNA: TGCAGCGTGCCAGGGGTCCCCTACAATGAGCAGTTCTTC
CDR3: CSVPGVPYNEQFF

size: NA
J: TRBJ2-1
length: 15
V: TRBV19
D: TRBD2
DNA: TGTGCCAGTACGACTAGCGGGAGGACACACAATGAGCAGTTCTTC
CDR3: CASTTSGRTHNEQFF

size: NA
J: TRBJ1-4
length: 16
V: TRBV19
D: TRBD1
DNA: TGTGCCAGTAGTATTTGGACAGGGGGAGAGGATGAAAAACTGTTTTTT
CDR3: CASSIWTGGEDEKLFF

size: NA
J: TRBJ2-3
length: 15
V: TRBV11-3
D: TRBD2
DNA: TGTGCCAGCAGCTTGGGGACTAGCGGCACAGATACGCAGTATTTT
CDR3: CASSLGTSGTDTQYF

size: NA
J: TRBJ2-1
length: 18
V: TRBV11-2
D: TRBD2
DNA: TGTGCCAGCAGCCCAGTATACCAGCGGGAGGGATACAATGCAGAGCAGTTCTTC
CDR3: CASSPVYQREGYNAEQFF

size: once
J: TRBJ2-7
length: 13
V: TRBV27
D: NA
DNA: TGTGCCAGCAGTTTCCGGTCCTCCTACGAGCAGTACTTC
CDR3: CASSFRSSYEQYF